One TCR beta chain is described in this entry. A much larger clone is a single base away; this may be a read error. These data belong to a study of T-cell reconstitution after alpha-beta-depleted transplantation in children. Deletions cut 6 bases from V and 7 bases from J, with 19 bases between. The germline V gene has CDR1 MNHEY and CDR2 SMNVEV (reference sequence). This CDR3 is built from 15 residues. Researchers prepared the TCRbeta library using unique molecular identifiers, the study reports. TCRdb re-called the PCR reads through MiXCR, storing one row per CDR3 protein. The data hold about 98,000 distinct CDR3 sequences, with 23% observed a single time.

The chain recombines TRBV27 with TRBJ2-1; D is ambiguous. This TCR was recovered from a boy between 2 and 10 years old with acute lymphoblastic leukemia, due to receive a stem cell transplant. This sample comprised PBMCs, obtained before TCRalphabeta/CD19-depleted stem cell transplant. This CDR3 is CASRPSDHLGNEQFF. The DNA for the CDR3 is TGTGCCAGCAGGCCAAGCGACCACTTGGGAAATGAGCAGTTCTTC.